Included here is one T cell receptor beta chain sequence, with context. Its matching antigen is unknown. The data were obtained in a study of T cell responses to AZD1222 COVID-19 vaccine. Whole-study results and caveats: Per reports, nearly half of all spike-specific TCRs target regions that are unmutated in variants. Clonal diversity may have been underestimated in mostly white British donors. In all cases, repertoires were sampled only after the peak T cell response. Baseline seropositivity characterized only a handful of AZD1222 recipients.

The junction had 12 bases not matched to a gene; V was cut back by 6 bases and J by 7 bases. CDR1 and CDR2 from the germline V gene are ENHRY and SYGVKD. There are 16 residues in the CDR3. Method: immunoSEQ multiplex PCR; TCRdb's copy keeps in-frame clones and lacks some. The table has 150,000 or so clones, 92% seen once; the top ten hold around 3.3%. The clonotype comes from an adult who received the AZD1222 COVID-19 vaccine. The sequenced sample was peripheral blood, obtained 28 days after the second AZD1222 dose. The chain is built from TRBV10-3 and TRBJ2-2, with TRBD2 identical over 9 bases. This chain's CDR3 is CAIRGTSHFVGGELFF. The DNA of the CDR3 is TGTGCCATCAGGGGGACTAGCCACTTTGTTGGCGGGGAGCTGTTTTTT.